These 3 T cell receptor beta chains share one sample of origin, sequenced in a study of identical twins. TCRdb re-derived calls from the 5' RACE reads in MiXCR, one entry per CDR3 protein. The table records about 430,000 distinct CDR3 sequences, under 20% of them present only once. The sequencing input was naive T cells sorted from blood. Source of these receptors: a man between 45 and 60 years old in good health.

This clonotype has just a few counts. The chain combines TRBV5-1 with TRBJ2-3; 14 bases align to TRBD2. Germline V gene lookup returns CDR1 SGHRS and CDR2 YFSETQ. J was trimmed by 1 base and V by 0 bases; bases with no gene match: 4. This CDR3 contains 18 residues. The CDR3 is CASSLVGLAGGGTDTQYF. The CDR3 bases are TGCGCCAGCAGCTTGGTCGGACTAGCGGGGGGAGGCACAGATACGCAGTATTTT. Combining the CDR3 with reference TRBV5-1 and TRBJ2-3 gives the whole variable domain KAGVTQTPRYLIKTRGQQVTLSCSPISGHRSVSWYQQTPGQGLQFLFEYFSETQRNKGNFPGRFSGRQFSNSRSEMNVSTLELGDSALYLCASSLVGLAGGGTDTQYFGPGTRLTVL.

Ten or more counts support this clonotype. The chain uses TRBV7-9 and TRBJ2-3; TRBD1 matches at 8 bases. V lost 3 bases to trimming and J lost 0 bases; unmatched junction nucleotides: 8. The CDR3 spans 17 residues. Germline loops: CDR1 SEHNR, CDR2 FQNEAQ (reference sequence). The CDR3 nucleotides read TGTGCCAGCAGCTTTTCGGACAGGGCGTGGAGCACAGATACGCAGTATTTT. Translation: CASSFSDRAWSTDTQYF.

This clonotype was seen a few times. The genes are TRBV24-1 and TRBJ2-7; 11 positions match TRBD1. Germline V gives CDR1 KGHDR, CDR2 SFDVKD. CDR3 length: 15 amino acids. The junction had 2 bases not matched to a gene; V was cut back by 3 bases and J by 2 bases. The CDR3: CATSDGQGAAYEQYF. The CDR3 DNA reads as TGTGCCACCAGTGATGGACAGGGGGCTGCCTACGAGCAGTACTTC.